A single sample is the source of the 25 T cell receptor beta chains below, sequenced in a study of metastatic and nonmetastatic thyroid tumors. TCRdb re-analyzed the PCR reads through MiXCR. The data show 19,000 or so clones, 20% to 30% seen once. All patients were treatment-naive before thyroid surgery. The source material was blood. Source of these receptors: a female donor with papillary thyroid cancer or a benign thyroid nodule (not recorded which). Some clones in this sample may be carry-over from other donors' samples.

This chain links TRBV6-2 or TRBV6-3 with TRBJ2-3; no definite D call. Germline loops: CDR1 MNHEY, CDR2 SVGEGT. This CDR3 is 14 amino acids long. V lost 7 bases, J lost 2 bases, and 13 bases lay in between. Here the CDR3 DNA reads TGTGCCAGCACGAGTGTCTTAAACACAGATACGCAGTATTTT. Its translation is CASTSVLNTDTQYF.

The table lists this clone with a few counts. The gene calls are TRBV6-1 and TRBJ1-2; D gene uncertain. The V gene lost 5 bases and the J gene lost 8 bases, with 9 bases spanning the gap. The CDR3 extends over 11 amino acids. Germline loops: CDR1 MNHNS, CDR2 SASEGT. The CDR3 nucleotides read TGTGCCAGCAGTAGTTTTGTGGGCTACACCTTC. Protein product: CASSSFVGYTF.

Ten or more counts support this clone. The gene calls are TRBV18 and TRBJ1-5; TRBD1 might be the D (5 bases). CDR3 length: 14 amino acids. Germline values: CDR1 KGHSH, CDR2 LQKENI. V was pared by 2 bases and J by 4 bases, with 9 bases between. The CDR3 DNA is TGTGCCAGCTCACCAGGGGCAGTAAATCAGCCCCAGCATTTT. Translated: CASSPGAVNQPQHF.

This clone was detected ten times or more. Written as DNA, the CDR3 is TGTGCCAGCACCCTGAGGACAGGCGGATTCGGGACTGAAGCTTTCTTT. Translation: CASTLRTGGFGTEAFF. This sequence joins TRBV6-2 or TRBV6-3 and TRBJ1-1; 7 nucleotides line up with TRBD1. This CDR3 has 16 amino acids. The J segment lost 5 bases and the V segment lost 7 bases, leaving 16 bases of the junction unmatched. The germline V gene has CDR1 MNHEY and CDR2 SVGEGT.

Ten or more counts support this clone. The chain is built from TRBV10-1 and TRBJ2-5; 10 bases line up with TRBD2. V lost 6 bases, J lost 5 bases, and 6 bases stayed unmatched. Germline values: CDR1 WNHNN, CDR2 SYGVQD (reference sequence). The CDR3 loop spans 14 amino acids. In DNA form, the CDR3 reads TGCGCCAGCAGCCCTAGCGGGAGACGTGAGACCCAGTACTTC. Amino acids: CASSPSGRRETQYF.

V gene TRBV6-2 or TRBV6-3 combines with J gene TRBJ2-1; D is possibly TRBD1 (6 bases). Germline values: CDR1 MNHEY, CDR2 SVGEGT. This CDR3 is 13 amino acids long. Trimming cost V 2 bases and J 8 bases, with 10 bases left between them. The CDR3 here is CASSYRDMDEQFF. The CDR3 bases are TGTGCCAGCAGTTACAGGGACATGGATGAGCAGTTCTTC.

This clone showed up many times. CDR3 residues: CASSSRKTGTLPYEQYF. CDR3 nucleotides: TGTGCCAGCAGTTCACGTAAGACAGGGACCCTACCCTACGAGCAGTACTTC. The chain has TRBV12-3 or TRBV12-4 and TRBJ2-7, with 7 bases matching TRBD1. The CDR3 contains 17 residues. The J segment lost 2 bases and the V segment lost 4 bases, leaving 14 bases of the junction unmatched.

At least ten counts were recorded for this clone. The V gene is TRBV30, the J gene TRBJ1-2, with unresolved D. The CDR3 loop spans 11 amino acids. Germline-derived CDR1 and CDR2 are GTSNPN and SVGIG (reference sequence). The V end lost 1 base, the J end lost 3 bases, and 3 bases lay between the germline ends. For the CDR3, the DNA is TGTGCCTGGAGTGGAGACTATGGCTACACCTTC. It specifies CAWSGDYGYTF.

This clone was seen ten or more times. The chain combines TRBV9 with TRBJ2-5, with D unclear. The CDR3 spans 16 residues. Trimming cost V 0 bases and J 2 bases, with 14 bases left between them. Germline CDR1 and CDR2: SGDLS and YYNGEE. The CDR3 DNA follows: TGTGCCAGCAGCGTAGGTGTTTACCCGCCTCAAGAGACCCAGTACTTC. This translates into CASSVGVYPPQETQYF.

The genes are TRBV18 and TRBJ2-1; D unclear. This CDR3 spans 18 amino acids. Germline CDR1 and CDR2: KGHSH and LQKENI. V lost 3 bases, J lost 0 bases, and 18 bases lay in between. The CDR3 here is CASSPDPASLFSYNEQFF. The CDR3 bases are TGTGCCAGCTCACCCGATCCGGCCAGCCTCTTCTCCTACAATGAGCAGTTCTTC.

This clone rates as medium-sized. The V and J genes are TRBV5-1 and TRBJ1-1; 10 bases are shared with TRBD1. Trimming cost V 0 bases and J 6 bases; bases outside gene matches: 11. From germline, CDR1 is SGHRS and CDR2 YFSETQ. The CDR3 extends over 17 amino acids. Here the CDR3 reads CASSLGWGTGVYAEAFF. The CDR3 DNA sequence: TGCGCCAGCAGCTTGGGGTGGGGGACAGGGGTTTACGCTGAAGCTTTCTTT.

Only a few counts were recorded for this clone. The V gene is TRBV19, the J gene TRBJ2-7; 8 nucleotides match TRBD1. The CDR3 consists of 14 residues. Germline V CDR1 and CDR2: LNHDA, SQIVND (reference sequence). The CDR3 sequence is CATRSGGEGYEQYF. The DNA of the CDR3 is TGTGCTACCCGCTCAGGGGGCGAGGGGTACGAGCAGTACTTC.

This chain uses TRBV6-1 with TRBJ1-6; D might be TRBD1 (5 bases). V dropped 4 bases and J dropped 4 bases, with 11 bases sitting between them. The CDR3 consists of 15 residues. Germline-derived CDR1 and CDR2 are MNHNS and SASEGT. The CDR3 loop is CASSATWGYNSPLHF. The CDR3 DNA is TGTGCCAGCAGTGCGACATGGGGGTATAATTCACCCCTCCACTTT.

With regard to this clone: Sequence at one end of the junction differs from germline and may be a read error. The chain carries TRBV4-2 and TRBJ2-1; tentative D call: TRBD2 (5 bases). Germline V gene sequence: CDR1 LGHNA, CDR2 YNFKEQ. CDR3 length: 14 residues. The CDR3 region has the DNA TGTGCCAGCACCCAAGAGGGAAACTACACTGAGCAGTTCTTC. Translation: CASTQEGNYTEQFF.

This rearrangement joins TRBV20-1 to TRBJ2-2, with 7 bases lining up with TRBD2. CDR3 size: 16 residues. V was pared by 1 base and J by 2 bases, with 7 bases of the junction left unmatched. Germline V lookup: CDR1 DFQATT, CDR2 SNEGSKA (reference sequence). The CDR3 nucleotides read TGCAGTGCTAGAGCTCACGCGGGAGTAAACACCGGGGAGCTGTTTTTT. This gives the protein CSARAHAGVNTGELFF.

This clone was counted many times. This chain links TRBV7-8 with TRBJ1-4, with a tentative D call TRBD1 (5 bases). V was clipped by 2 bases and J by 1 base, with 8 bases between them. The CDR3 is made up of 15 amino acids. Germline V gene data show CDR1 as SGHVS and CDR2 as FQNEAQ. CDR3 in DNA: TGTGCCAGCAGCTTAAGGGGACTAACTAATGAAAAACTGTTTTTT. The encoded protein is CASSLRGLTNEKLFF.

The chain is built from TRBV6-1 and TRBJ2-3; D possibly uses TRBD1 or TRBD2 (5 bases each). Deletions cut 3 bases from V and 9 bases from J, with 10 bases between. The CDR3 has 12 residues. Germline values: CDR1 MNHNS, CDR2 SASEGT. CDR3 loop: CASSDGGTTQYF. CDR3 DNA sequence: TGTGCCAGCAGTGATGGGGGTACAACGCAGTATTTT.

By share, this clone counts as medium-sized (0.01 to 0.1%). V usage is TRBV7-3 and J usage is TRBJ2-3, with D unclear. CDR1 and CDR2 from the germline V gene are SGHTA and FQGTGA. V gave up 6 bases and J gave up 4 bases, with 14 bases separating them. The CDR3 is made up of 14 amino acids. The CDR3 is CASSLLSLPDTQYF. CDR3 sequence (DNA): TGTGCCAGCAGTCTGCTGTCGCTACCAGATACGCAGTATTTT. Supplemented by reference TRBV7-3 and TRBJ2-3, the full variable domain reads GAGVSQTPSNKVTEKGKYVELRCDPISGHTALYWYRQSLGQGPEFLIYFQGTGAADDSGLPNDRFFAVRPEGSVSTLKIQRTERGDSAVYLCASSLLSLPDTQYFGPGTRLTVL.

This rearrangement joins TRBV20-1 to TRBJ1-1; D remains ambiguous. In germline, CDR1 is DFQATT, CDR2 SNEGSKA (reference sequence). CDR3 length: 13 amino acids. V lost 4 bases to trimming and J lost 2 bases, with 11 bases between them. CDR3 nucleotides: TGCAGTGCTAAAACGCTCCGTAACACTGAAGCTTTCTTT. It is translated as CSAKTLRNTEAFF.

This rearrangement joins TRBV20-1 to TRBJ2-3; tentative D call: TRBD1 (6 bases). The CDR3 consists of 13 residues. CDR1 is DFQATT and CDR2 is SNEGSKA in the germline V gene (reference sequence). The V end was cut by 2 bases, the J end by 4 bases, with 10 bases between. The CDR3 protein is CSARSRGPDTQYF. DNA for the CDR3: TGCAGTGCTAGAAGCAGGGGTCCAGATACGCAGTATTTT.

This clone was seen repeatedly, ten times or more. CDR3 loop: CASSSDTDTQYF. The CDR3 coding sequence is TGCGCCAGCAGCTCGGACACAGATACGCAGTATTTT. The chain links TRBV5-1 to TRBJ2-3; D gene unclear. The germline gives CDR1 SGHRS, CDR2 YFSETQ. The CDR3 sequence is 12 residues long. Trimming removed 3 bases from V and 2 bases from J, with 4 bases in between.

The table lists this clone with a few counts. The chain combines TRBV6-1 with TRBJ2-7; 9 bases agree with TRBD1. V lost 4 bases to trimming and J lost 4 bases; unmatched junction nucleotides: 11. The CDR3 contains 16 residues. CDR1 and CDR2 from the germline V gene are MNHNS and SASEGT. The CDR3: CASSVRTGGEAYEQYF. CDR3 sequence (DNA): TGTGCCAGCAGTGTCAGAACAGGGGGCGAGGCTTACGAGCAGTACTTC.

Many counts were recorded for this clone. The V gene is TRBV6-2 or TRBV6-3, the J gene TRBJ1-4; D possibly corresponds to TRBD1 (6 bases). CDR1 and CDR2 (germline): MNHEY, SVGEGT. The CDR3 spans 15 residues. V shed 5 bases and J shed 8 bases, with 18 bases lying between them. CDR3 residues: CASSEGETSSEKLFF. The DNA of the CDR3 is TGTGCCAGCAGTGAGGGGGAAACATCATCGGAAAAACTGTTTTTT.

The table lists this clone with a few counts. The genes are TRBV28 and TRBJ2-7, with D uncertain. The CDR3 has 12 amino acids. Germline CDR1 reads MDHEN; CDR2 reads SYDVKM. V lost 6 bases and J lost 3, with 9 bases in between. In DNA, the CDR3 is TGTGCCAGCAGGCAAGCACTCTACGAGCAGTACTTC. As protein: CASRQALYEQYF.

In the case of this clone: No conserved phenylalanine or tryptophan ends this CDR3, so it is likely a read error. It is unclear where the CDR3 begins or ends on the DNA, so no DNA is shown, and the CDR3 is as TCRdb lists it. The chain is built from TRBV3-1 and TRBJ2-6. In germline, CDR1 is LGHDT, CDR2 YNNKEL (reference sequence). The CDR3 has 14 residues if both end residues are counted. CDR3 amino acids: CASSPTSGANVMTL.